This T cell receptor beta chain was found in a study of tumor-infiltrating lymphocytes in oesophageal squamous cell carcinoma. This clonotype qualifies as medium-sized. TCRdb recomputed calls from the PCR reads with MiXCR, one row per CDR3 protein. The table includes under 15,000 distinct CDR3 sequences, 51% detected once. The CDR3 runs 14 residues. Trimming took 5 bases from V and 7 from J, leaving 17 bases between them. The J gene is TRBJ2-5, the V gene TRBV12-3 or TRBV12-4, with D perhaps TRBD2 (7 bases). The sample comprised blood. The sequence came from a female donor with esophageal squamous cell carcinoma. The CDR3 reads CASSTREGGWTQYF. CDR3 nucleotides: TGTGCCAGCAGTACTAGGGAGGGGGGGTGGACCCAGTACTTC.